Described below is a single T cell receptor (beta chain) sequence and its context. CDR3 length: 13 amino acids. Germline CDR1 SGDLS, CDR2 YYNGEE. Trimming cost V 0 bases and J 4 bases, with 7 bases left between them. The naive CD8 subset, CD45RO-negative cells positively selected for CCR7, excluded terminally differentiated effector memory CD45RA+ cells. The entry originates in a study of shared clonotypes between healthy human individuals. Produced via immunoSEQ multiplex PCR; TCRdb's table is partial and in-frame only. This sample yields just over 2,000,000 clones, of which roughly 95% are seen a single time; about 1.1% belongs to the top ten.

The sequence was obtained from a man aged 18 to 30 in good health. Sequenced sample: naive CD8+ T cells sorted from blood. This rearrangement joins TRBV9 to TRBJ1-2, with D unclear. Here the CDR3 DNA reads TGTGCCAGCAGCGTAGATTCGACCTATGGCTACACCTTC. This gives the protein CASSVDSTYGYTF.